The source of this T cell receptor (beta chain) is a study of blood T cell repertoires in COVID-19 (dated by TCRdb to 2020 to 2022). A note on the overall study: The collaborator samples originated in the United States, Italy and Spain and spanned the acute and convalescent phases of COVID-19. The prospective study material was composed of cDNA or gDNA derived from T cells, B-cell-depleted T cells, or PBMCs. Subjects who had been exposed to COVID-19, were actively infected with it, or had recovered from it provided the deeply sampled blood TCRbeta repertoires that made up the dataset. The repertoires were released in a freely available public database meant as a resource for research on the immune response to SARS-CoV-2. The samples were drawn from two sources: the first 160 participants of the ongoing ImmuneRACE study, and 950 to 1,500 subjects contributed by 6 global collaborators. The sample metadata nearly always contained a de-identified subject ID, COVID-19 status, age in years and sex. Where available, HLA class I and class II types were obtained from metadata supplied by the sample provider rather than from assay-based typing. General study outcomes and caveats: The amount of clinical and demographic metadata varied by source and participant and was provided uncurated.

Turning to this clone: What this receptor recognizes is not known. The sample holds no much larger clone one base away, and base qualities are not on file.

Its CDR3 holds 18 amino acids, cysteine through phenylalanine. Only the CDR3 region is kept as DNA, spanning 54 bases read in frame from base 1. The V end gives up 3 bases and the J end 1 base, leaving 12 bases in the junction not matched to a gene. The germline V gene specifies SGDLS as CDR1 and YYNGEE as CDR2. TCRbeta CDR3 regions were amplified from genomic DNA by means of the immunoSEQ Assay, a bias-controlled multiplex PCR. The paper's data handling went like this. Nucleated cell counts per sample were estimated from amplification of reference gene primers within the assay. Sequence reads were collapsed and filtered to measure the absolute abundance of every unique TCRbeta CDR3 rearrangement. For each sample, productive Simpson clonality was calculated as the square root of Simpson's diversity index across productive rearrangements. TCRdb limited this immuneACCESS table to in-frame rearrangements with V and J called. A share of clones is missing; checked studies link under half to unresolved V genes, and the rest is unexplained. Clone size and V and J calls were adopted from that table, with D and trimming inferred from the DNA. The sample table lists under 150,000 clones, roughly 88% of them with a count of one. The top ten clones comprise 25% to 30% of the sample.

The collaborating institutions used their own protocols to collect whole blood in K2EDTA tubes. For TCRbeta analysis, collaborators shipped samples as frozen whole blood, isolated PBMCs, or DNA extracted from either of those sample types. Sequenced input: peripheral blood. The receptor was derived from a human donor in a cohort sampled during active COVID-19. This chain joins TRBV9 to TRBJ2-2; 7 of the junction bases match TRBD2. The CDR3 corresponds to CASSAPRRGGGNTGELFF. Here is the DNA: TGTGCCAGCAGCGCCCCCCGCCGGGGCGGGGGGAACACCGGGGAGCTGTTTTTT.